This is a list of T cell receptor beta chains from one sample in a study of sequential checkpoint blockade in melanoma. Only in-frame clones appear in the TCRdb table, and some are missing; sequencing was by immunoSEQ multiplex PCR. The data show thousands of clones, with roughly 30% seen just once and about 5.2% held by the top ten. This sample comprised tumor tissue (inferred from file names), obtained from a patient given nivolumab and ipilimumab in sequence. Receptor source: a human donor with melanoma. Each CDR3 is given with its conserved first and last residue. The D gene is left open where the match is weak. Only part of the rows carry a size: once, few, many, or a class if the clone is expanded.

D: NA; J: TRBJ1-3; size: NA; V: TRBV5-1; CDR3: CASSLAPIAELSPNTIYF; DNA: TGCGCCAGCAGCTTGGCCCCGATAGCCGAGCTGTCCCCGAACACCATATATTTT
D: NA; J: TRBJ2-5; size: NA; V: TRBV30; CDR3: CAWQTAISLRETQYF; DNA: TGTGCCTGGCAAACCGCAATTTCCCTAAGAGAGACCCAGTACTTC
D: TRBD2; J: TRBJ2-2; size: NA; V: TRBV11-3; CDR3: CASSLVTGGGTGELFF; DNA: TGTGCCAGCAGCTTAGTAACGGGGGGAGGCACCGGGGAGCTGTTTTTT
D: NA; J: TRBJ2-3; size: NA; V: TRBV18; CDR3: CASSPLPRSRTSTDTQYF; DNA: TGTGCCAGCTCACCACTCCCTAGGTCGCGGACTAGCACAGATACGCAGTATTTT
D: TRBD2; J: TRBJ2-2; size: NA; V: TRBV11-3; CDR3: CASSSTSGGTGELFF; DNA: TGTGCCAGCAGCTCGACTAGCGGGGGGACCGGGGAGCTGTTTTTT
D: TRBD1; J: TRBJ1-5; size: NA; V: TRBV6-8; CDR3: CASSYSGTGDQPQHF; DNA: TGTGCCAGCAGTTACTCCGGGACAGGGGATCAGCCCCAGCATTTT
D: TRBD1; J: TRBJ1-5; size: medium-sized; V: TRBV6-8; CDR3: CATSGTGGASNQPQHF; DNA: TGTGCCACCTCCGGGACAGGGGGCGCAAGCAATCAGCCCCAGCATTTT
D: NA; J: TRBJ1-2; size: few; V: TRBV11-3; CDR3: CASSFNLGPYGYTF; DNA: TGTGCCAGCAGCTTCAACCTGGGACCCTATGGCTACACCTTC
D: TRBD1; J: TRBJ1-5; size: NA; V: TRBV9; CDR3: CASTPDRWNQPQHF; DNA: TGTGCCAGCACTCCGGACAGGTGGAATCAGCCCCAGCATTTT
D: TRBD1; J: TRBJ1-2; size: NA; V: TRBV6-8; CDR3: CASSYDGTGYGYTF; DNA: TGTGCCAGCAGTTACGACGGGACAGGGTATGGCTACACCTTC
D: TRBD1; J: TRBJ1-2; size: many; V: TRBV11-3; CDR3: CASSDRAEFYGYTF; DNA: TGTGCCAGCAGTGACAGGGCTGAATTCTATGGCTACACCTTC
D: NA; J: TRBJ2-2; size: NA; V: TRBV15; CDR3: CATSRDVSIGELFF; DNA: TGTGCCACCAGCAGAGATGTTTCCATCGGGGAGCTGTTTTTT
D: NA; J: TRBJ1-4; size: few; V: TRBV19; CDR3: CASSPRTGEKLFF; DNA: TGTGCCAGTAGCCCTAGGACGGGGGAAAAACTGTTTTTT
D: TRBD1; J: TRBJ2-5; size: NA; V: TRBV18; CDR3: CASSPDRGTQYF; DNA: TGTGCCAGCTCACCCGACAGGGGGACCCAGTACTTC
D: TRBD2; J: TRBJ2-3; size: few; V: TRBV11-3; CDR3: CASSLRAGRLTGTDTQYF; DNA: TGTGCCAGCAGCTTACGAGCGGGAAGGTTAACCGGCACAGATACGCAGTATTTT
D: TRBD2; J: TRBJ2-3; size: few; V: TRBV30; CDR3: CAWSLLAGSTDTQYF; DNA: TGTGCCTGGAGTCTACTAGCGGGTAGCACAGATACGCAGTATTTT
D: NA; J: TRBJ1-1; size: NA; V: TRBV6-8; CDR3: CASRARDVGRDTEAFF; DNA: TGTGCCAGCAGGGCCCGGGACGTCGGCCGGGACACTGAAGCTTTCTTT
D: NA; J: TRBJ2-3; size: few; V: TRBV30; CDR3: CAWSVGGGTDTQYF; DNA: TGTGCCTGGAGTGTAGGGGGGGGCACAGATACGCAGTATTTT
D: NA; J: TRBJ1-5; size: few; V: TRBV6-8; CDR3: CASSRGAYNQPQHF; DNA: TGTGCCAGCAGCCGGGGAGCTTACAATCAGCCCCAGCATTTT
D: TRBD1; J: TRBJ2-1; size: NA; V: TRBV5-1; CDR3: CASSLGGQTYNEQFF; DNA: TGCGCCAGCAGCTTGGGGGGACAGACCTACAATGAGCAGTTCTTC
D: NA; J: TRBJ1-1; size: few; V: TRBV29-1; CDR3: CSVGVGMNTEAFF; DNA: TGCAGCGTTGGGGTCGGAATGAACACTGAAGCTTTCTTT
D: NA; J: TRBJ1-5; size: NA; V: TRBV19; CDR3: CASSMGSINQPQHF; DNA: TGTGCCAGTAGTATGGGCAGTATCAATCAGCCCCAGCATTTT
D: NA; J: TRBJ1-2; size: once; V: TRBV18; CDR3: CASSPTEVQRGDYGYTF; DNA: TGTGCCAGCTCACCAACGGAGGTGCAGCGGGGAGACTATGGCTACACCTTC
D: NA; J: TRBJ1-2; size: many; V: TRBV12-5; CDR3: CASQRGGNYGYTF; DNA: TGTGCCAGCCAACGGGGGGGTAACTATGGCTACACCTTC
D: NA; J: TRBJ2-5; size: NA; V: TRBV29-1; CDR3: CSVEYGLETQYF; DNA: TGCAGCGTTGAGTATGGGTTGGAGACCCAGTACTTC
D: NA; J: TRBJ2-1; size: many; V: TRBV11-3; CDR3: CASSSRSSSYNEQFF; DNA: TGTGCCAGCAGCTCCAGGTCTAGCTCCTACAATGAGCAGTTCTTC
D: TRBD2; J: TRBJ2-1; size: few; V: TRBV6-8; CDR3: CASSSTSTSGGYNEQFF; DNA: TGTGCCAGCAGTTCCACTTCCACTAGCGGAGGCTACAATGAGCAGTTCTTC
D: TRBD1; J: TRBJ2-5; size: few; V: TRBV6-8; CDR3: CASRKGTGIRETQYF; DNA: TGTGCCAGCAGAAAAGGGACAGGGATTAGAGAGACCCAGTACTTC
D: TRBD2; J: TRBJ2-7; size: NA; V: TRBV5-1; CDR3: CASSLDATGGEQYF; DNA: TGCGCCAGCAGCTTGGACGCCACCGGGGGGGAGCAGTACTTC
D: NA; J: TRBJ1-1; size: few; V: TRBV14; CDR3: CASSQELNTEAFF; DNA: TGTGCCAGCAGCCAAGAGTTGAACACTGAAGCTTTCTTT
D: TRBD1; J: TRBJ2-3; size: NA; V: TRBV18; CDR3: CASSPQPKTGWNTQYF; DNA: TGTGCCAGCTCACCACAGCCCAAGACAGGGTGGAATACGCAGTATTTT
D: NA; J: TRBJ1-2; size: NA; V: TRBV6-8; CDR3: CASSYDRANYGYTF; DNA: TGTGCCAGCAGTTATGATCGGGCTAATTATGGCTACACCTTC
D: NA; J: TRBJ1-1; size: NA; V: TRBV30; CDR3: CAWSSNPIPSTEAFF; DNA: TGTGCCTGGAGCTCGAATCCTATTCCATCCACTGAAGCTTTCTTT
D: NA; J: TRBJ2-2; size: NA; V: TRBV9; CDR3: CASSRTGQRDAGELFF; DNA: TGTGCCAGCAGTCGTACGGGACAAAGAGATGCCGGGGAGCTGTTTTTT
D: NA; J: TRBJ1-1; size: medium-sized; V: TRBV6-8; CDR3: CASSPNPRGENTEAFF; DNA: TGTGCCAGCAGTCCAAATCCACGGGGGGAGAACACTGAAGCTTTCTTT
D: NA; J: TRBJ2-7; size: medium-sized; V: TRBV6-8; CDR3: CASRQNWAEQYF; DNA: TGTGCCAGCAGACAGAATTGGGCCGAGCAGTACTTC
D: TRBD1; J: TRBJ1-3; size: few; V: TRBV11-3; CDR3: CASSTPSGGPFSGIYF; DNA: TGTGCCAGCAGCACCCCCTCAGGGGGCCCATTTTCGGGGATATATTTT
D: NA; J: TRBJ1-1; size: few; V: TRBV11-3; CDR3: CASSYSNSRVGAFF; DNA: TGTGCCAGCAGCTACTCTAACAGCAGGGTTGGGGCTTTCTTT
D: NA; J: TRBJ2-1; size: NA; V: TRBV18; CDR3: CATSPSSYNEQFF; DNA: TGTGCCACCAGCCCTAGCTCCTACAATGAGCAGTTCTTC
D: NA; J: TRBJ1-5; size: many; V: TRBV11-3; CDR3: CASSPRGATRPQHF; DNA: TGTGCCAGCAGCCCCCGAGGGGCGACAAGGCCCCAGCATTTT
D: TRBD1; J: TRBJ2-6; size: NA; V: TRBV14; CDR3: CASSQDRSPGQEKTGANVLTF; DNA: TGTGCCAGCAGCCAAGATCGTTCTCCGGGACAGGAGAAAACTGGGGCCAACGTCCTGACTTTC
D: TRBD1; J: TRBJ2-3; size: NA; V: TRBV5-1; CDR3: CASSLGGQGGRDTQYF; DNA: TGCGCCAGCAGCTTGGGGGGACAGGGTGGCAGAGATACGCAGTATTTT
D: NA; J: TRBJ2-5; size: NA; V: TRBV19; CDR3: CASSILARETQYF; DNA: TGTGCCAGTAGTATACTAGCCAGGGAGACCCAGTACTTC
D: TRBD2; J: TRBJ2-5; size: NA; V: TRBV6-8; CDR3: CASSRLAGVETQYF; DNA: TGTGCCAGCAGTAGATTAGCGGGGGTTGAGACCCAGTACTTC
D: TRBD2; J: TRBJ2-3; size: many; V: TRBV11-1; CDR3: CASSPLAGGPSTQYF; DNA: TGTGCCAGCAGCCCTCTAGCGGGGGGGCCGAGTACGCAGTATTTT
D: NA; J: TRBJ2-3; size: NA; V: TRBV30; CDR3: CAWSAEGENTQYF; DNA: TGTGCCTGGAGTGCAGAAGGCGAGAATACGCAGTATTTT
D: NA; J: TRBJ2-3; size: NA; V: TRBV30; CDR3: CAWKRQGSTDTQYF; DNA: TGTGCCTGGAAAAGGCAGGGCTCGACAGATACGCAGTATTTT
D: TRBD2; J: TRBJ2-1; size: NA; V: TRBV30; CDR3: CAWKPGRRLAGPLQFF; DNA: TGTGCCTGGAAGCCAGGACGCCGACTAGCGGGACCTTTGCAGTTCTTC
D: TRBD1; J: TRBJ2-1; size: NA; V: TRBV6-8; CDR3: CASSSRTGATSYNEQFF; DNA: TGTGCCAGCAGCTCCCGGACAGGGGCTACCTCCTACAATGAGCAGTTCTTC
D: NA; J: TRBJ1-1; size: NA; V: TRBV19; CDR3: CASSIRTANTEAFF; DNA: TGTGCCAGTAGTATCCGGACAGCGAACACTGAAGCTTTCTTT
D: NA; J: TRBJ2-1; size: NA; V: TRBV19; CDR3: CASSIGTVSYNEQFF; DNA: TGTGCCAGTAGTATAGGGACAGTCTCCTACAATGAGCAGTTCTTC
D: NA; J: TRBJ2-5; size: NA; V: TRBV11-3; CDR3: CASSPRRGGNQETQYF; DNA: TGTGCCAGCAGCCCACGTAGGGGAGGAAACCAAGAGACCCAGTACTTC
D: TRBD1; J: TRBJ1-2; size: many; V: TRBV11-3; CDR3: CASGYTGTGYGYTF; DNA: TGTGCCAGCGGATATACCGGGACAGGGTATGGCTACACCTTC